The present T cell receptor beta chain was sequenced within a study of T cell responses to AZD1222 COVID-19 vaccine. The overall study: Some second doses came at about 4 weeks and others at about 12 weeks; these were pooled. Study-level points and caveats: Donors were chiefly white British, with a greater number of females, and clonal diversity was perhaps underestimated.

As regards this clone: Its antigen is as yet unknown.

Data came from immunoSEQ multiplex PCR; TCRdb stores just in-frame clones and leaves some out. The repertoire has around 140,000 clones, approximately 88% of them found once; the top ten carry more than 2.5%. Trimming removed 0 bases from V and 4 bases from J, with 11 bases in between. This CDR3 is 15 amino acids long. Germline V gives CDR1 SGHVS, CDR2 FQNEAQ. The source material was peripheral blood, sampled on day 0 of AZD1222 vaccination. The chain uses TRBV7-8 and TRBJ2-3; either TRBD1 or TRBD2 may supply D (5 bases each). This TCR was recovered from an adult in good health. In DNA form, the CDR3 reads TGTGCCAGCAGCTTAGCAGGGAGAGGGGCAGATACGCAGTATTTT. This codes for CASSLAGRGADTQYF.